These 30 T cell receptor beta chains originate from one sample sequenced in a study of blood T cell repertoires in COVID-19. Clones were read by immunoSEQ multiplex PCR, and TCRdb kept only the in-frame ones, dropping some. The data show about 220,000 clones, about 79% seen once. Sequences were obtained from PBMCs or T cells enriched from blood (not recorded which). The source of these receptors is a woman in her thirties or forties with acute COVID-19.

The chain employs TRBV6-5 and TRBJ1-2; 12 nucleotides align to TRBD1. J lost 3 bases, V lost 2 bases, and 1 base had no gene match. CDR3 length equals 15 residues. In germline, CDR1 is MNHEY, CDR2 SVGAGI. The CDR3 nucleotides read TGTGCCAGCAGTTACGGGACAGGGGGCTACTATGGCTACACCTTC. Residues: CASSYGTGGYYGYTF.

The CDR3 protein is CASSERTGRNSPLHF. CDR3 DNA: TGTGCCAGCAGTGAGAGGACAGGGCGAAATTCACCCCTCCACTTT. The rearrangement links TRBV2 to TRBJ1-6, with 8 nucleotides matching TRBD1. This CDR3 contains 15 residues. Germline CDR1 and CDR2: SNHLY and FYNNEI. The V and J ends lost 3 bases and 7 bases, in that order; junction bases with no gene match: 5.

A word on this clone: The identical CDR3 is also encoded by other nucleotide sequences in the sample. This chain links TRBV7-2 with TRBJ2-7, with TRBD1 matching 7 bases. The CDR3 is 14 residues long. Trimming cost V 5 bases and J 2 bases; bases outside gene matches: 6. Germline-derived CDR1 and CDR2 are SGHTA and FQGNSA. The CDR3 nucleotides are TGTGCCAGCAGCCCAGCAGGGGGACCCTACGAGCAGTACTTC. Amino acid sequence: CASSPAGGPYEQYF.

The chain couples TRBV30 to TRBJ1-4, with D possibly being TRBD1 (5 bases). Trimming stripped 5 bases from V and 8 bases from J, with 15 bases between. Germline-derived CDR1 and CDR2 are GTSNPN and SVGIG (reference sequence). The CDR3 is made up of 13 amino acids. CDR3 nucleotide sequence: TGTGCCTGGGCCGGGACGGGAGGAGAAAAACTGTTTTTT. Amino acids: CAWAGTGGEKLFF.

The count of this clone is one. This rearrangement joins TRBV5-1 to TRBJ2-2, with 7 nucleotides matching TRBD1. Germline V gene lookup returns CDR1 SGHRS and CDR2 YFSETQ. The CDR3 runs to 16 residues. The trim removed 4 bases at V and 5 bases at J, leaving 11 bases unmatched. DNA of the CDR3: TGCGCCAGCAGCCCATCGGGACAGCTATTTACCGGGGAGCTGTTTTTT. It translates to CASSPSGQLFTGELFF.

The V call is TRBV11-2, the J call TRBJ1-2, with TRBD1 as a possible D gene (5 bases). CDR1 and CDR2 (germline): SGHAT, FQNNGV. This CDR3 spans 15 amino acids. V was clipped by 5 bases and J by 8 bases, with 21 bases between them. The CDR3 coding sequence is TGTGCCAGCAGCCCCAGATCAGGGAGGGCCCTCGGCTACACCTTC. Translated: CASSPRSGRALGYTF.

The gene calls are TRBV29-1 and TRBJ2-2; possibly TRBD2 for D (6 bases). V was cut by 7 bases and J by 7 bases, with 10 bases left in between. CDR3 length equals 11 residues. The germline V gene encodes CDR1 SQVTM and CDR2 ANQGSEA. The CDR3 nucleotides read TGCAGCGCGACTAGTAACGGGGAGCTGTTTTTT. This sequence encodes CSATSNGELFF.

V is TRBV2 and J is TRBJ2-1; D ambiguous. There are 15 residues in the CDR3. The germline CDR1 and CDR2 sequences are SNHLY and FYNNEI. The V end was cut by 6 bases, the J end by 7 bases, with 19 bases between. The CDR3 nucleotides are TGTGCCAGCAGATCCGGAGATTTTGTTAAGAATGAGCAGTTCTTC. Its protein is CASRSGDFVKNEQFF.

This rearrangement joins TRBV7-8 to TRBJ2-7, with D possibly matching TRBD2 (5 bases). Germline V gene data show CDR1 as SGHVS and CDR2 as FQNEAQ. The CDR3 loop spans 15 amino acids. Between the trimmed V and J ends, which lost 2 bases and 0 bases, there was a span of 11 bases. CDR3 coding DNA: TGTGCCAGCAGCTTATCAACTAGTGTCTCCTACGAGCAGTACTTC. It translates to CASSLSTSVSYEQYF.

This clone was recorded only once. The chain joins TRBV6-2 or TRBV6-3 to TRBJ1-1; D remains unclear. Trimming took 3 bases from V and 3 from J, leaving 8 bases between them. Germline assignment: CDR1 MNHEY and CDR2 SVGEGT. The CDR3 extends over 13 amino acids. The CDR3 sequence: CASSYNEDTEAFF. In DNA, the CDR3 is TGTGCCAGCAGTTATAATGAGGACACTGAAGCTTTCTTT.

The CDR3 region is CASSPGWDTQYF. The CDR3 DNA is TGTGCCAGCAGTCCGGGTTGGGATACGCAGTATTTT. The genes are TRBV6-6 and TRBJ2-3; D ambiguous. CDR3 length: 12 residues. The germline gives CDR1 MNHNY, CDR2 SVGAGI (reference sequence). Deletions cut 5 bases from V and 6 bases from J, with 9 bases between.

This clone was detected ten times or more. The chain combines TRBV2 with TRBJ1-4, with TRBD1 as a possible D gene (6 bases). From germline, CDR1 is SNHLY and CDR2 FYNNEI. V gave up 4 bases and J gave up 7 bases, with 16 bases separating them. The length of the CDR3 is 15 residues. CDR3 residues: CASSVRGSYVEKLFF. CDR3 DNA: TGTGCCAGCAGTGTAAGGGGGTCCTACGTTGAAAAACTGTTTTTT.

The chain combines TRBV24-1 with TRBJ2-3; TRBD2 is a possible D gene (5 bases). Trimming shortened V by 5 bases and J by 1 base, and 12 bases separated the two germline ends. Germline CDR1 and CDR2: KGHDR and SFDVKD. This CDR3 is built from 15 residues. This CDR3 is CATSVTGRGTDTQYF. CDR3 sequence (DNA): TGTGCCACCAGTGTAACCGGGCGGGGCACAGATACGCAGTATTTT.

This chain connects TRBV11-2 to TRBJ2-1; 10 bases fit TRBD2. After removal of 3 bases from V and 8 bases from J, the junction contained 4 bases not matched to a gene. Germline V gene sequence: CDR1 SGHAT, CDR2 FQNNGV. The length of the CDR3 is 14 residues. The CDR3 sequence: CASSFLLAGDEQFF. The CDR3 DNA follows: TGTGCCAGCAGCTTTCTTCTAGCGGGGGATGAGCAGTTCTTC.

CDR3 loop: CASSMGPDTQYF. CDR3 DNA: TGTGCCAGTAGTATGGGCCCAGATACGCAGTATTTT. The chain carries TRBV19 and TRBJ2-3; no reliable D call. The CDR3 covers 12 residues. Germline CDR1 is LNHDA and CDR2 is SQIVND (reference sequence). V was pared by 3 bases and J by 4 bases, with 5 bases between.

The rearrangement links TRBV19 to TRBJ1-3, with D unclear. Germline-derived CDR1 and CDR2 are LNHDA and SQIVND (reference sequence). There are 15 residues in the CDR3. With 3 bases removed from V and 4 bases from J, the gap between germline ends came to 13 bases. The CDR3 protein is CASSIKVLGGNTIYF. As DNA, the CDR3 is TGTGCCAGTAGTATTAAGGTCCTCGGGGGAAACACCATATATTTT. The full variable domain, completed using reference TRBV19 and TRBJ1-3, is DGGITQSPKYLFRKEGQNVTLSCEQNLNHDAMYWYRQDPGQGLRLIYYSQIVNDFQKGDIAEGYSVSREKKESFPLTVTSAQKNPTAFYLCASSIKVLGGNTIYFGEGSWLTVV.

V gene TRBV3-1 (or the pseudogene TRBV3-2) combines with J gene TRBJ2-6; D not certain. The CDR3 runs 15 residues. Germline V gene lookup returns CDR1 LGHDT and CDR2 YNNKEL (reference sequence). Trimming took 0 bases from V and 0 from J, leaving 3 bases between them. CDR3 in amino acids: CASSQDSSGANVLTF. The CDR3 nucleotides are TGTGCCAGCAGCCAAGACAGCTCTGGGGCCAACGTCCTGACTTTC.

V gene TRBV5-4 combines with J gene TRBJ2-4; D not resolved. Germline-derived CDR1 and CDR2 are SGHNT and YYREEE (reference sequence). Trimming pared 0 bases from V and 0 bases from J, leaving 10 bases between. This CDR3 contains 16 residues. The CDR3 DNA reads TGTGCCAGCAGCTTGGGACACCCGATAGCCAAAAACATTCAGTACTTC. It codes for CASSLGHPIAKNIQYF.

The chain joins TRBV7-6 to TRBJ2-1, with D maybe TRBD2 (6 bases). This CDR3 contains 15 residues. CDR1 and CDR2 from the germline V gene are SGHVS and FNYEAQ. V lost 1 base and J 0 bases, leaving 7 bases between the germline ends. Here the CDR3 reads CASSLDGGSYNEQFF. Written as DNA, the CDR3 is TGTGCCAGCAGCTTAGACGGGGGCTCCTACAATGAGCAGTTCTTC.

The chain combines TRBV18 with TRBJ2-3; D unresolved. Between the trimmed V and J ends, which lost 6 bases and 0 bases, there was a span of 7 bases. Germline V gene data show CDR1 as KGHSH and CDR2 as LQKENI. The CDR3 spans 13 residues. As DNA, the CDR3 is TGTGCCAGCTCCCCGGTTAGCACAGATACGCAGTATTTT. It codes for CASSPVSTDTQYF.

The rearrangement joins TRBV28 to TRBJ1-1; D gene unclear. The CDR3 length is 11 residues. Germline V gene sequence: CDR1 MDHEN, CDR2 SYDVKM. V was cut by 5 bases and J by 8 bases, with 9 bases left in between. The CDR3 is CASSLYREAFF. CDR3 nucleotide sequence: TGTGCCAGCAGTCTCTACCGGGAAGCTTTCTTT.

The DNA of the CDR3 is TGTGCCAGCAGTCCTGTTTTAGCGGGCCAAGGGGCCGGGGAGCTGTTTTTT. Translated, it gives CASSPVLAGQGAGELFF. The chain links TRBV5-4 to TRBJ2-2, with 7 bases matching TRBD2. CDR3 size: 17 residues. J was trimmed by 6 bases and V by 5 bases; bases with no gene match: 16. Germline CDR1 SGHNT, CDR2 YYREEE (reference sequence).

Here the CDR3 reads CASSLGTGGYEKLFF. The CDR3 DNA is TGCGCCAGCAGCTTGGGGACAGGGGGCTATGAAAAACTGTTTTTT. The rearrangement links TRBV5-1 to TRBJ1-4, with 11 bases aligning to TRBD1. Germline assignment: CDR1 SGHRS and CDR2 YFSETQ. V shed 0 bases and J 6 bases; nucleotides not matched to a gene: 1. CDR3 length: 15 residues.

The chain is built from TRBV10-3 and TRBJ1-3; D remains ambiguous. Trimming pared 2 bases from V and 0 bases from J, leaving 8 bases between. Germline CDR1 and CDR2: ENHRY and SYGVKD. There are 15 residues in the CDR3. Here the CDR3 DNA reads TGTGCCATCAGTGAGGGTCAGGCCTCTGGAAACACCATATATTTT. Encoded protein: CAISEGQASGNTIYF.

The chain has TRBV24-1 and TRBJ1-4, with D tentatively TRBD1 (6 bases). V was trimmed by 5 bases and J by 7 bases, leaving 13 bases between them. The CDR3 sequence is 14 residues long. The V gene's germline CDR1 is KGHDR and CDR2 SFDVKD. CDR3 nucleotide sequence: TGTGCCACCAGTGGTGGGGGCCTGCCTGAAAAACTGTTTTTT. This translates into CATSGGGLPEKLFF.

This clone has a handful of counts. Other DNA sequences within the sample encode an identical CDR3. This sequence joins TRBV7-9 and TRBJ2-7; D unclear. V was shortened by 3 bases and J by 3 bases, with 3 bases between the two germline ends. The germline CDR1 and CDR2 sequences are SEHNR and FQNEAQ (reference sequence). The CDR3 loop spans 11 amino acids. The CDR3 reads CASSFNYEQYF. DNA of the CDR3: TGTGCCAGCAGCTTCAACTACGAGCAGTACTTC.

The chain is built from TRBV18 and TRBJ2-7, with D maybe TRBD1 (7 bases). V lost 3 bases to trimming and J lost 0 bases, with 15 bases between them. This CDR3 is 16 amino acids long. Per the germline V gene, CDR1 is KGHSH and CDR2 is LQKENI. CDR3 in amino acids: CASSPSQGDFSYEQYF. CDR3 DNA: TGTGCCAGCTCACCCTCTCAGGGGGACTTCTCCTACGAGCAGTACTTC.

This clone has just a few counts. The genes are TRBV5-1 and TRBJ2-2; D remains ambiguous. The germline CDR1 and CDR2 sequences are SGHRS and YFSETQ. The V and J ends lost 1 base and 1 base respectively, with 8 bases between them. The CDR3 extends over 15 amino acids. The CDR3 reads CASSLSAGNTGELFF. The CDR3, as DNA: TGCGCCAGCAGCTTGAGTGCAGGGAACACCGGGGAGCTGTTTTTT.

The chain joins TRBV5-6 to TRBJ1-1, with D possibly being TRBD1 (6 bases). V was shortened by 4 bases and J by 11 bases, with 15 bases between the two germline ends. The CDR3 is made up of 12 amino acids. Germline loops: CDR1 SGHDT, CDR2 YYEEEE. The DNA of the CDR3 is TGTGCCAGCAGCCGGGACACCGTTAAGGCTTTCTTT. This sequence encodes CASSRDTVKAFF.

The chain uses TRBV2 and TRBJ1-4, with D possibly being TRBD1 (5 bases). The V and J ends lost 5 bases and 1 base respectively, with 5 bases between them. The CDR3 covers 13 residues. Germline V gene sequence: CDR1 SNHLY, CDR2 FYNNEI. As DNA, the CDR3 is TGTGCCAGCAGTACAGGAACTAATGAAAAACTGTTTTTT. Residues: CASSTGTNEKLFF.